This is a list of T cell receptor beta chains from one sample in a study of early T cells in non-severe SARS-CoV-2 infection. TCRdb redid the calling of the 5' RACE reads with MiXCR, one entry per CDR3 protein. The top ten hold 5% to 8% of the sample, which has 87,000 or so distinct CDR3 sequences, about 12% seen once. The sequenced material came from whole blood. The source is an adult who was a healthcare worker with PCR-confirmed SARS-CoV-2 infection or an uninfected control (not recorded which). CDR3s include the opening cysteine and the closing phenylalanine or tryptophan. D genes are given only for firm matches. Clone size is given for some rows only: seen once, a few or many times, or a class if the clone is expanded.

few	TRBJ2-1	TRBD2	TRBV29-1	TGCAGCGCCGATCCCGGGACTAGCGGGAGGGCCTTTAACAATGAGCAGTTCTTC	CSADPGTSGRAFNNEQFF
many	TRBJ1-2	NA	TRBV2	TGTGCCAGCAGTGAACCGTTCGGGACAAACTATGGCTACACCTTC	CASSEPFGTNYGYTF
few	TRBJ2-7	NA	TRBV20-1	TGCAGTGCTAGAGATTGGGGGGTGCCCTACGAGCAGTACTTC	CSARDWGVPYEQYF
NA	TRBJ1-1	TRBD1	TRBV9	TGTGCCAGCAGCGCTTCCCCAGGGGGGTCCGAAGCTTTCTTT	CASSASPGGSEAFF
NA	TRBJ1-2	TRBD1	TRBV4-2	TGTGCCAGCAGCCCCATCCGCGGGGACAGCTATGGCTACACCTTC	CASSPIRGDSYGYTF
NA	TRBJ2-2	NA	TRBV24-1	TGTGCCACCAGGTGGGGAAACACCGGGGAGCTGTTTTTT	CATRWGNTGELFF
few	TRBJ2-4	NA	TRBV18	TGTGCCACCAGTACAGACCTCAAAAACATTCAGTACTTC	CATSTDLKNIQYF
few	TRBJ2-2	NA	TRBV5-1	TGCGCCAGCAGCTTGGTGGGGGCGTCCGGGGAGCTGTTTTTT	CASSLVGASGELFF
few	TRBJ2-5	NA	TRBV4-1	TGCGCCAGCAGCCAAGATTTAGTTGGCTCTAAAGAGACCCAGTACTTC	CASSQDLVGSKETQYF
NA	TRBJ2-1	NA	TRBV19	TGTGCCAGTTCTAAGGAGGGCTCCTACAATGAGCAGTTCTTC	CASSKEGSYNEQFF
few	TRBJ1-6	NA	TRBV7-2	TGTGCCAGCAGCGCAGGGTTATTTAATTCACCCCTCCACTTT	CASSAGLFNSPLHF
many	TRBJ1-1	NA	TRBV29-1	TGCAGCGTTAGGACCCGCCCGAACACTGAAGCTTTCTTT	CSVRTRPNTEAFF
NA	TRBJ2-7	NA	TRBV12-3/TRBV12-4	TGTGCCAGCAGCCGAGTCGTGGGAGTCTACGAGCAGTACTTC	CASSRVVGVYEQYF
NA	TRBJ2-1	TRBD2	TRBV12-3/TRBV12-4	TGTGCCAGCAGTTTAGCGGTGCCGAGCGGGAGGGGCAATGAGCAGTTCTTC	CASSLAVPSGRGNEQFF
NA	TRBJ2-3	NA	TRBV7-9	TGTGCCAGCAGCCCAGGGGTTCCCACAGATACGCAGTATTTT	CASSPGVPTDTQYF
NA	TRBJ2-3	TRBD2	TRBV2	TGTGCCACCGTGACTAGCGGATTCACAGATACGCAGTATTTT	CATVTSGFTDTQYF
NA	TRBJ2-5	TRBD1	TRBV7-6	TGTGCCAGCAGCCCCGGTGCACTGAGACAGGGAAAGAGTGAGACCCAGTACTTC	CASSPGALRQGKSETQYF
NA	TRBJ2-7	TRBD2	TRBV9	TGTGCCAGCGCACGGGGGGAGAACCCGTACGAGCAGTACTTC	CASARGENPYEQYF
few	TRBJ1-5	NA	TRBV2	TGTGCCAGCAGTGAATTTGGGGGGGATCAGCCCCAGCATTTT	CASSEFGGDQPQHF
NA	TRBJ2-3	NA	TRBV11-3	TGTGCCAGCAGCTTAGAACCGGAGGATACGCAGTATTTT	CASSLEPEDTQYF
NA	TRBJ2-3	NA	TRBV10-3	TGTGCCATCAGGACTAGACCAGACTTAACAGATACGCAGTATTTT	CAIRTRPDLTDTQYF
many	TRBJ2-3	TRBD2	TRBV6-1	TGTGCCAGCAGTCCCGGGCGGACTAGCGGGATTGATACGCAGTATTTT	CASSPGRTSGIDTQYF
NA	TRBJ1-1	NA	TRBV7-3	TGTGCCAGCAGCTTAAGGTCGGGGGCCGACACTGAAGCTTTCTTT	CASSLRSGADTEAFF
NA	TRBJ2-1	NA	TRBV18	TGTGCCAGCTCACCTCTGATCGGAGAACGCAATGAGCAGTTCTTC	CASSPLIGERNEQFF
many	TRBJ2-2	TRBD1	TRBV30	TGTGCCCTACGACAGGGTTCGAACACCGGGGAGCTGTTTTTT	CALRQGSNTGELFF
few	TRBJ2-2	NA	TRBV9	TGTGCCAGCAGCGTAACCGGGGAGCTGTTTTTT	CASSVTGELFF
many	TRBJ2-4	TRBD1	TRBV18	TGTGCCAGCTCACCAGCAGGACAGGGGAGCGATGGAGCCAAAAACATTCAGTACTTC	CASSPAGQGSDGAKNIQYF
few	TRBJ2-3	TRBD1	TRBV19	TGTGCCAGCACCGGGACAGGATGCACAGATACGCAGTATTTT	CASTGTGCTDTQYF
many	TRBJ2-5	TRBD2	TRBV6-2/TRBV6-3	TGTGCCAGCAGTTACTCGGTCCGACTAGCGGGAGACCAAGAGACCCAGTACTTC	CASSYSVRLAGDQETQYF
few	TRBJ2-4	TRBD2	TRBV2	TGTGCCAGCAGACCCACTAGCGGGAAAAACATTCAGTACTTC	CASRPTSGKNIQYF
many	TRBJ2-5	NA	TRBV20-1	TGCAGTGCTAGCCCGGGGGAGACCCAGTACTTC	CSASPGETQYF
NA	TRBJ2-5	TRBD2	TRBV7-2	TGTGCCAGCAGCTTAGATATAGCGGGAGGGCGGAGGGAGACCCAGTACTTC	CASSLDIAGGRRETQYF
many	TRBJ2-7	NA	TRBV2	TGTGCCAGCAGTGAATATTTGGACGGCGAGCAGTACTTC	CASSEYLDGEQYF
few	TRBJ1-6	NA	TRBV20-1	TGCAGTGCTCCCGCCTACTCCGGAAATTCACCCCTCCACTTT	CSAPAYSGNSPLHF
many	TRBJ1-2	NA	TRBV12-3/TRBV12-4	TGTGCCAGCAGTTTTAGACAGGTCTATGGCTACACCTTC	CASSFRQVYGYTF
many	TRBJ2-1	TRBD2	TRBV19	TGTGCCAGTCACGACCAGGCGGGAGGCCGCAATGAGCAGTTCTTC	CASHDQAGGRNEQFF
NA	TRBJ2-1	NA	TRBV7-9	TGTGCCAGCAGCTTAGAACCGGGACTCCAAGACTCCTACAATGAGCAGTTCTTC	CASSLEPGLQDSYNEQFF
NA	TRBJ2-7	NA	TRBV11-1	TGTGCCAGCAGCCCAACATGGACAGTGTCCTACGAGCAGTACTTC	CASSPTWTVSYEQYF
many	TRBJ2-5	TRBD1	TRBV20-1	TGCAGTGCTAGTATGGACAGGGTACAAGAGACCCAGTACTTC	CSASMDRVQETQYF
NA	TRBJ2-1	TRBD2	TRBV20-1	TGCAGTGCTAGAGTAATAGGACTAGCGGACCCCAATGTGCAGTTCTTC	CSARVIGLADPNVQFF
few	TRBJ2-7	NA	TRBV4-2	TGTGCCAGCAGCCAAGTAGGTTCAAGCTCCTACGAGCAGTACTTC	CASSQVGSSSYEQYF
many	TRBJ2-2	TRBD2	TRBV7-8	TGTGCCAGCAGCGACGTGGGACTAGCGGGGTACGACACCGGGGAGCTGTTTTTT	CASSDVGLAGYDTGELFF
NA	TRBJ1-3	NA	TRBV9	TGTGCCAGCAGCGTAACCACCACAGGGACGGGTGGAAACACCATATATTTT	CASSVTTTGTGGNTIYF
many	TRBJ1-5	NA	TRBV6-2/TRBV6-3	TGTGCCAGCAGTTATGGGGGCACATTCAATCAGCCCCAGCATTTT	CASSYGGTFNQPQHF
few	TRBJ2-7	TRBD1	TRBV5-5	TGTGCCAGCAGCCCATACACAGGGGTGAGGAACGAGCAGTACTTC	CASSPYTGVRNEQYF
many	TRBJ2-7	TRBD2	TRBV11-2	TGTGCCAGCAGCCTAGCGGGAGGGCCCTTCAACGACGAGCAGTACTTC	CASSLAGGPFNDEQYF
NA	TRBJ1-1	TRBD1	TRBV29-1	TGCAGCACCGGCCGGACAGGCTTCATTACTGAAGCTTTCTTT	CSTGRTGFITEAFF
NA	TRBJ2-7	TRBD2	TRBV2	TGTGCCAGCAGTGAAGGGGTTAGCGGGAGCTCCTACGAGCAGTACTTC	CASSEGVSGSSYEQYF
NA	TRBJ2-7	TRBD2	TRBV7-3	TGTGCCAGCAGCTTAACGGGTAGCGGGGGTTTCGACGAGCAGTACTTC	CASSLTGSGGFDEQYF
many	TRBJ2-1	NA	TRBV2	TGTGCCAGCAGTGAAGCGGAAGGTTCCTACAATGAGCAGTTCTTC	CASSEAEGSYNEQFF
few	TRBJ2-1	NA	TRBV7-2	TGTGCCAGCAGCTTAGTAGTACAATACAATGAGCAGTTCTTC	CASSLVVQYNEQFF
many	TRBJ1-1	TRBD1	TRBV10-3	TGTGCCACCCTCCCGGGGGACAGGATGAACACTGAAGCTTTCTTT	CATLPGDRMNTEAFF
NA	TRBJ2-2	TRBD1	TRBV7-2	TGTGCCAGCAGCTTATGGGGCACAGGGGGCACCGGGGAGCTGTTTTTT	CASSLWGTGGTGELFF
NA	TRBJ2-1	NA	TRBV24-1	TGTGCCACCAGTTTAGGGGGGCTTTACAATGAGCAGTTCTTC	CATSLGGLYNEQFF
many	TRBJ2-1	TRBD1	TRBV29-1	TGCAGCGTTACCGGACAGGGCGGTGGAGGGAATGAGCAGTTCTTC	CSVTGQGGGGNEQFF